This TCR beta chain stems from a study of cytomegalovirus exposure and HLA in healthy donors. CDR1 is MDHEN and CDR2 is SYDVKM in the germline V gene. This CDR3 is 15 amino acids long. V was cut by 7 bases and J by 0 bases, with 16 bases left in between. This clone was seen only a few times. What it binds is not known. The PCR contained 60 Vbeta and 13 Jbeta primers. Assay: immunoSEQ multiplex PCR; the TCRdb copy retains only in-frame clones and omits some. This table holds around 170,000 clones, more than 80% found once. The study, taken as a whole, reports: Immune exposure information available was restricted to CMV serostatus.

Sequencing used PBMCs. This clonotype was sampled from a woman aged 45-60 years in good health and CMV-seropositive. The J gene is TRBJ2-7, the V gene TRBV28; no firm D call. CDR3 bases: TGTGCCAGCATCTCTTTGCAACCGAGCTCCTACGAGCAGTACTTC. It encodes CASISLQPSSYEQYF.